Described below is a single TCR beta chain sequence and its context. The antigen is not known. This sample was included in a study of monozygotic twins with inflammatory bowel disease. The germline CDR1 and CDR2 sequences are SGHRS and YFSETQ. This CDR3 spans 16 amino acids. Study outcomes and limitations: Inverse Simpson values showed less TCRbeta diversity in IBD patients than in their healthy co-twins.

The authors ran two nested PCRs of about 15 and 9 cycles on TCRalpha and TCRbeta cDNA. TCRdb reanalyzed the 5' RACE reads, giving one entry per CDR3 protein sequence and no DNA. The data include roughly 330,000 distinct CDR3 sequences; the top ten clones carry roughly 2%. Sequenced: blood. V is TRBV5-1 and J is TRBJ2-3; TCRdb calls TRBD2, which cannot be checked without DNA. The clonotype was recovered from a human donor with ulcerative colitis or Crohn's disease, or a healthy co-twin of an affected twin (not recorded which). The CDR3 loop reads CASSLEAGGPTDTQYF.